Below, 6 T cell receptor beta chains from the same sample are listed, as sequenced in a study of identical twins. TCRdb called the 5' RACE reads again in MiXCR, with one record for every CDR3 protein. The sample records roughly 770,000 distinct CDR3 sequences, 15% to 20% being singletons. These same data were also listed under a study on T cells expressing NK-cell markers.

Sequenced material: PBMCs. The receptors originated from a woman aged 18 to 35 in good health.

This chain joins TRBV5-1 and TRBJ2-1; D is unclear. Looked up from germline, CDR1 is SGHRS and CDR2 is YFSETQ. The CDR3 length is 17 residues. V was trimmed by 4 bases and J by 2 bases, leaving 19 bases between them. The CDR3 nucleotides are TGCGCCAGCAGCCCGCGACTCACGCAGTCGCCCTACAATGAGCAGTTCTTC. This codes for CASSPRLTQSPYNEQFF.

The genes are TRBV20-1 and TRBJ2-1; 7 bases line up with TRBD1. Germline lookup yields CDR1 DFQATT and CDR2 SNEGSKA (reference sequence). CDR3 size: 15 residues. V was clipped by 0 bases and J by 3 bases; unmatched bases: 5. The CDR3 reads CSAREGTDYYNEQFF. DNA for the CDR3: TGCAGTGCTAGAGAGGGGACAGACTACTACAATGAGCAGTTCTTC.

The gene calls are TRBV7-2 and TRBJ2-3; tentative D call: TRBD2 (6 bases). The CDR3 runs 15 residues. Trimming shortened V by 4 bases and J by 1 base, and 12 bases separated the two germline ends. Germline CDR1 reads SGHTA; CDR2 reads FQGNSA. CDR3 region: CASSSSSARTDTQYF. CDR3 DNA: TGTGCCAGCAGCTCTTCTAGCGCCCGCACAGATACGCAGTATTTT.

This clonotype has only a few counts. V usage is TRBV29-1 and J usage is TRBJ2-7, with D possibly matching TRBD1 (6 bases). The germline gives CDR1 SQVTM, CDR2 ANQGSEA. The CDR3 sequence is 10 residues long. The V and J ends lost 7 bases and 5 bases respectively, with 9 bases between them. The CDR3 sequence: CSAGEHEQYF. The CDR3 DNA sequence: TGCAGCGCAGGGGAGCACGAGCAGTACTTC.

The chain links TRBV4-1 to TRBJ2-5, with a weak D call TRBD2 (6 bases). V was pared by 0 bases and J by 5 bases, with 25 bases between. Looked up from germline, CDR1 is MGHRA and CDR2 is YSYEKL. The CDR3 totals 19 residues. The CDR3 sequence: CASSQDNLVEGGGGETQYF. The CDR3 DNA follows: TGCGCCAGCAGCCAAGATAATCTAGTAGAGGGAGGTGGAGGGGAGACCCAGTACTTC.

This clonotype was counted a few times. The CDR3: CSARAPTESNEKLFF. The DNA for the CDR3 is TGCAGTGCTAGAGCTCCGACAGAGTCTAATGAAAAACTGTTTTTT. J is TRBJ1-4 and V is TRBV20-1, with a weak D call TRBD1 (5 bases). Trimming shortened V by 1 base and J by 3 bases, and 12 bases separated the two germline ends. In germline, CDR1 is DFQATT, CDR2 SNEGSKA (reference sequence). The CDR3 is 15 amino acids.